This T cell receptor (beta chain) was identified in a study of blood T cell repertoires in COVID-19. Study in general: From the United States, Italy and Spain came samples of acute and convalescent COVID-19. PBMCs, B-cell-depleted T cells, or T cells were the source of the cDNA or gDNA that made up the material.

This CDR3 contains 12 residues. Germline CDR1 SNHLY, CDR2 FYNNEI. V lost 3 bases, J lost 6 bases, and 1 base stayed unmatched. Original data processing: Quantification of nucleated cells was approximated via reference gene primer amplification. TCRdb keeps only in-frame clones here, not all; method: immunoSEQ multiplex PCR. That table is the source of V, J and clone size, and D and trimming were worked out from the DNA. The table lists more than 250,000 clones, roughly nine tenths of them singletons. This clone was counted ten times or more. The TCR was taken from a man aged 18 to 30 with active or convalescent COVID-19. The source material was peripheral blood. The chain joins TRBV2 to TRBJ1-1; TRBD1 matches 7 bases. CDR3 protein: CASSEGQPEAFF. CDR3 DNA: TGTGCCAGCAGTGAGGGACAGCCTGAAGCTTTCTTT.